These 16 T cell receptor beta chains share one sample of origin, sequenced in a study of cytomegalovirus exposure and HLA in healthy donors. The PCR used 60 Vbeta and 13 Jbeta primers. TCRdb's table, derived via immunoSEQ multiplex PCR, lists solely in-frame clones and lacks some. The sample gives about 260,000 clones, 80% to 90% of which show up once; roughly 2% is in the top ten. The source material was PBMCs. The receptors shown here come from a woman in her forties in good health and CMV-seropositive.

This chain joins TRBV10-3 and TRBJ2-7; 11 nucleotides match TRBD2. The CDR3 loop spans 14 amino acids. V was clipped by 3 bases and J by 6 bases; unmatched bases: 4. Germline CDR1 ENHRY, CDR2 SYGVKD. In DNA, the CDR3 is TGTGCCATCAGTGAAGGTAGCGGGAGGGTCGAGCAGTACTTC. Amino acid sequence: CAISEGSGRVEQYF.

The rearrangement links TRBV19 to TRBJ2-2; 10 bases align to TRBD1. V lost 1 base to trimming and J lost 6 bases; unmatched junction nucleotides: 5. Looked up from germline, CDR1 is LNHDA and CDR2 is SQIVND (reference sequence). CDR3 length equals 16 residues. CDR3 nucleotides: TGTGCCAGTAGTATAGGACAGGGGGCGCTCCCCGGGGAGCTGTTTTTT. Translation gives CASSIGQGALPGELFF.

In its sample, this clone was seen once. V gene TRBV28 combines with J gene TRBJ2-1, with TRBD2 matching 9 bases. The CDR3 loop spans 17 amino acids. In germline, CDR1 is MDHEN, CDR2 SYDVKM. J was trimmed by 6 bases and V by 2 bases; bases with no gene match: 11. CDR3 DNA: TGTGCCAGCAGTTTACCGCAGACTAGCGGAGCTAGCAATGAGCAGTTCTTC. Translation gives CASSLPQTSGASNEQFF.

This chain uses TRBV30 with TRBJ1-2; D perhaps matches TRBD1 (6 bases). Germline CDR1 GTSNPN, CDR2 SVGIG (reference sequence). The CDR3 extends over 17 amino acids. V dropped 5 bases and J dropped 1 base, with 23 bases sitting between them. The CDR3 loop is CAWLKTRGAGLNYGYTF. DNA of the CDR3: TGTGCCTGGCTCAAAACCAGGGGAGCCGGCCTTAACTATGGCTACACCTTC.

For the CDR3, the DNA is TGTGCCAGCAGCAAACATACAGGGGGCTCAAACACTGAAGCTTTCTTT. It codes for CASSKHTGGSNTEAFF. The chain carries TRBV9 and TRBJ1-1, with 9 positions matching TRBD1. The CDR3 covers 16 residues. The germline CDR1 and CDR2 sequences are SGDLS and YYNGEE. Trimming cost V 4 bases and J 2 bases; bases outside gene matches: 9.

This clone was counted only a few times. The identical CDR3 is also encoded by other nucleotide sequences in the sample. The chain links TRBV7-3 to TRBJ2-3; TRBD1 matches at 10 bases. The CDR3 has 14 residues. V gave up 5 bases and J gave up 5 bases; unmatched junction bases: 4. The germline V gene encodes CDR1 SGHTA and CDR2 FQGTGA. The DNA of the CDR3 is TGTGCCAGCAGCAGACAGGGGGCTAGAGATACGCAGTATTTT. Its translation is CASSRQGARDTQYF.

The CDR3: CASSTRTGRRYGYTF. As DNA, the CDR3 is TGTGCCAGTAGTACTCGGACAGGGAGAAGGTATGGCTACACCTTC. The chain couples TRBV19 to TRBJ1-2, with 8 bases identical to TRBD1. This CDR3 spans 15 amino acids. J lost 5 bases, V lost 4 bases, and 9 bases had no gene match. Germline loops: CDR1 LNHDA, CDR2 SQIVND (reference sequence).

The sample holds one count of this clone. The chain carries TRBV27 and TRBJ2-2; D is uncertain. This CDR3 has 16 residues. The V end lost 2 bases, the J end lost 7 bases, and 17 bases lay between the germline ends. From germline, CDR1 is MNHEY and CDR2 SMNVEV (reference sequence). In DNA form, the CDR3 reads TGTGCCAGCAGTTTACGACGACACACTCCGAACGGGGAGCTGTTTTTT. This codes for CASSLRRHTPNGELFF.

The chain combines TRBV9 with TRBJ1-2; 10 bases map to TRBD1. The junction had 3 bases not matched to a gene; V was cut back by 3 bases and J by 7 bases. From germline, CDR1 is SGDLS and CDR2 YYNGEE. The CDR3 length is 13 residues. The CDR3 spells CASSGDRGLGYTF. CDR3 nucleotide sequence: TGTGCCAGCAGCGGTGACAGGGGGCTTGGCTACACCTTC.

This chain joins TRBV4-3 and TRBJ1-6; TRBD1 matches 7 bases. The CDR3 has 14 residues. The V gene's germline CDR1 is LGHNA and CDR2 YSLEER. Trimming cost V 4 bases and J 7 bases; bases outside gene matches: 4. The CDR3 coding sequence is TGCGCCAGCAGCCCGGGGACAGAGAATTCACCCCTCCACTTT. The encoded protein is CASSPGTENSPLHF.

In its sample, this clone was seen a few times. The rearrangement links TRBV30 to TRBJ1-1; D remains unclear. The germline V and J ends were trimmed by 5 bases and 1 base, with 17 bases remaining between them. The germline gives CDR1 GTSNPN, CDR2 SVGIG (reference sequence). This CDR3 contains 15 residues. The CDR3 loop reads CAWGGDGLWNTEAFF. Here the CDR3 DNA reads TGTGCCTGGGGAGGAGACGGGCTCTGGAACACTGAAGCTTTCTTT. The full variable domain, in which reference TRBV30 and TRBJ1-1 provide the parts outside the CDR3, is SQTIHQWPATLVQPVGSPLSLECTVEGTSNPNLYWYRQAAGRGLQLLFYSVGIGQISSEVPQNLSASRPQDRQFILSSKKLLLSDSGFYLCAWGGDGLWNTEAFFGQGTRLTVV.

The genes are TRBV7-2 and TRBJ2-5; D unclear. Trimming stripped 3 bases from V and 2 bases from J, with 10 bases between. The CDR3 is made up of 14 amino acids. The germline CDR1 and CDR2 sequences are SGHTA and FQGNSA. For the CDR3, the DNA is TGTGCCAGCAGCTTCCGGGTCCTGCAAGAGACCCAGTACTTC. It specifies CASSFRVLQETQYF.

The V and J genes are TRBV9 and TRBJ1-1, with unresolved D. Per germline, CDR1 SGDLS and CDR2 YYNGEE. The CDR3 is 13 residues long. V lost 0 bases to trimming and J lost 7 bases, with 10 bases between them. The CDR3 loop reads CASSVAPVGEAFF. The CDR3 DNA reads as TGTGCCAGCAGCGTAGCCCCGGTTGGTGAAGCTTTCTTT.

The chain is built from TRBV5-1 and TRBJ2-2; D is unresolved. Looked up from germline, CDR1 is SGHRS and CDR2 is YFSETQ. CDR3 size: 14 residues. The germline V and J ends were trimmed by 2 bases and 6 bases, with 11 bases remaining between them. CDR3 coding DNA: TGCGCCAGCAGCTTCGGTCTCCAGGCCGGGGAGCTGTTTTTT. It encodes CASSFGLQAGELFF.

The chain uses TRBV6-1 and TRBJ1-4, with 7 bases that match TRBD1. CDR3 length equals 16 residues. Germline V gene sequence: CDR1 MNHNS, CDR2 SASEGT. After removal of 6 bases from V and 2 bases from J, the junction contained 9 bases not matched to a gene. CDR3 bases: TGTGCCAGCAGAGAACAGGGGCGCGGGACTAATGAAAAACTGTTTTTT. It encodes CASREQGRGTNEKLFF.

The V and J genes are TRBV28 and TRBJ2-5; a possible D gene is TRBD1 (5 bases). Trimming pared 2 bases from V and 5 bases from J, leaving 18 bases between. CDR3 length: 16 amino acids. Germline V gives CDR1 MDHEN, CDR2 SYDVKM. The CDR3 sequence: CASSLPPGYKEETQYF. For the CDR3, the DNA is TGTGCCAGCAGTTTACCCCCAGGGTATAAGGAGGAGACCCAGTACTTC.